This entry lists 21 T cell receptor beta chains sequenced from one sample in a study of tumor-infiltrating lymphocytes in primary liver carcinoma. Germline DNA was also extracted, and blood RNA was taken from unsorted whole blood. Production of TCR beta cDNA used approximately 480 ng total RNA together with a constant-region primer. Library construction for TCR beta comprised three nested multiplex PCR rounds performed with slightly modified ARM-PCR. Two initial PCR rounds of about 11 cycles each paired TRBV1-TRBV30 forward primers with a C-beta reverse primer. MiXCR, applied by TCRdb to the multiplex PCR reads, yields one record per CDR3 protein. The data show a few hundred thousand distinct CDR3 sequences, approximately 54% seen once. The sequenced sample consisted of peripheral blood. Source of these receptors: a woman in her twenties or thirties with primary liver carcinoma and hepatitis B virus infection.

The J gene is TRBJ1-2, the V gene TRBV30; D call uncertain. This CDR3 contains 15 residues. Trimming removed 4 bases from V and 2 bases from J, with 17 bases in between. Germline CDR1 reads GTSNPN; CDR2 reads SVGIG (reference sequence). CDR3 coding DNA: TGTGCCTGGACGGCCAACCTAATACCGAACTATGGCTACACCTTC. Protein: CAWTANLIPNYGYTF.

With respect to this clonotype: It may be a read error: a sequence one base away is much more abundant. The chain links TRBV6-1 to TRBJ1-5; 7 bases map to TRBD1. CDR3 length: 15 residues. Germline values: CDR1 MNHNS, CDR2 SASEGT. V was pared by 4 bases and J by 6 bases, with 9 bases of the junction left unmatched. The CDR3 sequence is CASSGIRQGPQPQHF. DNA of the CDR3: TGTGCCAGCAGTGGAATTCGACAGGGACCTCAGCCCCAGCATTTT.

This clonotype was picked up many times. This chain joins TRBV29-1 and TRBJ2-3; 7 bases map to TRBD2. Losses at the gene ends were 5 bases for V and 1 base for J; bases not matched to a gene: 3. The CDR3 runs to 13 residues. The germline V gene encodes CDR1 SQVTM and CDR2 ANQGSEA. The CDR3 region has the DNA TGCAGCGTTACTACTAGCGGCACAGATACGCAGTATTTT. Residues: CSVTTSGTDTQYF.

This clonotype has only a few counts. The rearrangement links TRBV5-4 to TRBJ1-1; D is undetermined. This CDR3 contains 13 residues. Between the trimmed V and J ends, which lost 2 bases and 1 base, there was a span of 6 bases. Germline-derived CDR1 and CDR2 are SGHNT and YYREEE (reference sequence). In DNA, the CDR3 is TGTGCCAGCAGCTTCCCTGGGAACACTGAAGCTTTCTTT. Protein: CASSFPGNTEAFF.

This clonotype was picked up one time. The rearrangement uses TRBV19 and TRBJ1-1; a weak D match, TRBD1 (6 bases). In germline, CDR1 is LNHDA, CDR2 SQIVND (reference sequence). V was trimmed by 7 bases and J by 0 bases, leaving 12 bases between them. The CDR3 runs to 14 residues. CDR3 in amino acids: CASTNRALNTEAFF. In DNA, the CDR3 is TGTGCCAGTACTAACAGGGCTCTGAACACTGAAGCTTTCTTT.

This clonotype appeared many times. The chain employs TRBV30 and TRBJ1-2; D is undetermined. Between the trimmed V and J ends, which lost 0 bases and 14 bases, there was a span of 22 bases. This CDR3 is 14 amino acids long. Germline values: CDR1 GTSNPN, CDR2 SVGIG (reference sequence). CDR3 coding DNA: TGTGCCTGGAGTGTTTTGAACGCGAGAACCGGCCAGACCTTC. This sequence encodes CAWSVLNARTGQTF.

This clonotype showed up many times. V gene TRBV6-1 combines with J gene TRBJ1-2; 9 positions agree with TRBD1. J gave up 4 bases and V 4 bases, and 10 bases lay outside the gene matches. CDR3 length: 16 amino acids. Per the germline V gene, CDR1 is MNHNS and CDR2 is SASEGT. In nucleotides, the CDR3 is TGTGCCAGCAGTGGCAAACCGGGACAGGGAGGCTATGGCTACACCTTC. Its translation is CASSGKPGQGGYGYTF.

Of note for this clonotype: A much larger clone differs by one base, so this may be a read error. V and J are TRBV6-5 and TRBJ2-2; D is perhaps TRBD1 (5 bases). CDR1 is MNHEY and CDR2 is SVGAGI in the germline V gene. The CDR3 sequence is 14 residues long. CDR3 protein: CANSATGNTGELFF. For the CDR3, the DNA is TGTGCCAACAGTGCAACAGGGAACACCGGGGAGCTGTTTTTT.

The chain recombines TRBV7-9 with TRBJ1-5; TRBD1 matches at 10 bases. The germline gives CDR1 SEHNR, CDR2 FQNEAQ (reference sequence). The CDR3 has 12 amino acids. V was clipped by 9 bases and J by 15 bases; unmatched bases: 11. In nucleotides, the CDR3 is TGTGCCAGTAACAGACAGGGGGCGAACTGGCATTTT. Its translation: CASNRQGANWHF.

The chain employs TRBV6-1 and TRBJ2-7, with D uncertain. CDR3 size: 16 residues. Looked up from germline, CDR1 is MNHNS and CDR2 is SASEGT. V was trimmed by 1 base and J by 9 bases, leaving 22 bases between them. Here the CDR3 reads CASSEGSRKAGRAQYF. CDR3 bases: TGTGCCAGCAGTGAAGGATCCCGGAAAGCCGGTCGCGCGCAGTACTTC.

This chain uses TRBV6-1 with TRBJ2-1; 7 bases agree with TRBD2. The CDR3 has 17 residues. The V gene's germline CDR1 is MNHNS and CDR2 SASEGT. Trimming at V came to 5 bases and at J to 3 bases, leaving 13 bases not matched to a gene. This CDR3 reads CASSHSPLSGVYNEQFF. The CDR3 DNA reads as TGTGCCAGCAGTCACTCCCCTTTGAGCGGGGTCTACAATGAGCAGTTCTTC.

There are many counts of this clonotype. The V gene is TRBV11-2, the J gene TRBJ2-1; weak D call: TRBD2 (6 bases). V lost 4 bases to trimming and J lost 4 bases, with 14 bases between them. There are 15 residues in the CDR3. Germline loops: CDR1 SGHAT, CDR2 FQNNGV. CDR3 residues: CASSSSGDRYNEQFF. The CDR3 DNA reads TGTGCCAGCAGCTCATCGGGAGACCGGTACAATGAGCAGTTCTTC.

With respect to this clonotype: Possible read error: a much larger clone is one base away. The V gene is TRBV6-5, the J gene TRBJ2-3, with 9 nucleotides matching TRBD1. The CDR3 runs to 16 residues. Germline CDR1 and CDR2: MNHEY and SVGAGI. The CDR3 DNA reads TGTGACAGCAGTTACTCGCCGGGACAGGGAACCGATACGCAGTATTTT. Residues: CDSSYSPGQGTDTQYF.

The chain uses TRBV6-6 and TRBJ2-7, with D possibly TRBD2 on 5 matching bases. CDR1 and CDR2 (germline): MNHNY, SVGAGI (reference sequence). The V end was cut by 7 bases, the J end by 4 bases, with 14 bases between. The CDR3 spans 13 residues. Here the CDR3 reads CASTPNGMYEQYF. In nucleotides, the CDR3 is TGTGCCAGCACGCCTAACGGGATGTACGAGCAGTACTTC.

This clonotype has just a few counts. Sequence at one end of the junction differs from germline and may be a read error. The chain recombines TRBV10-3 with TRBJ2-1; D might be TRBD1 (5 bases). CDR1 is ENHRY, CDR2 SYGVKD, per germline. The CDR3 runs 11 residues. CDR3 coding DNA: TGTGTCATCAGACAGTACCCTGAGCAGTTCTTC. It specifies CVIRQYPEQFF.

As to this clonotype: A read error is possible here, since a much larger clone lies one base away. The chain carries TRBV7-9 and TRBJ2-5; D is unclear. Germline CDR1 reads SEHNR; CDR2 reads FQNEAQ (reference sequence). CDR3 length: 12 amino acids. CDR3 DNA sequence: TGTGCCAGCGGCTTGGTCCCAGAGACCCAGTACTTC. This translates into CASGLVPETQYF. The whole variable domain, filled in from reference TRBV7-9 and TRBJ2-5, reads DTGVSQNPRHKITKRGQNVTFRCDPISEHNRLYWYRQTLGQGPEFLTYFQNEAQLEKSRLLSDRFSAERPKGSFSTLEIQRTEQGDSAMYLCASGLVPETQYFGPGTRLLVL.

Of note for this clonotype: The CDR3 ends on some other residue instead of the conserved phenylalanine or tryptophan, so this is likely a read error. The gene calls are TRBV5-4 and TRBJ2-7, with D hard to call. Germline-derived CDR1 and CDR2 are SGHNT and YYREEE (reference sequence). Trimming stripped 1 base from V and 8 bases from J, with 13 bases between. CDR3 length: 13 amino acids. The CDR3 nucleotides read TGTGCCAGCAGCTTGCGGGTTGGCCACAAGCAGTACCTC. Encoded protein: CASSLRVGHKQYL.

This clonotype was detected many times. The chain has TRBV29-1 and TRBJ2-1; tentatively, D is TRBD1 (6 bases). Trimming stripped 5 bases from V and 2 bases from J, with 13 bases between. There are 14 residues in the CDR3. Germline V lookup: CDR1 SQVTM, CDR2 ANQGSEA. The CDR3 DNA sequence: TGCAGCGTTTCCTCCAGGGGAACCTACAATGAGCAGTTCTTC. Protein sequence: CSVSSRGTYNEQFF.

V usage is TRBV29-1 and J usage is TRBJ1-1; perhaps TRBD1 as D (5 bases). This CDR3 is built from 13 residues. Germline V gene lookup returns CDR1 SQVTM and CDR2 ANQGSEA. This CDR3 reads CMATSGYGTKAFF. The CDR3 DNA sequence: TGCATGGCCACATCAGGGTATGGTACTAAAGCTTTCTTT.

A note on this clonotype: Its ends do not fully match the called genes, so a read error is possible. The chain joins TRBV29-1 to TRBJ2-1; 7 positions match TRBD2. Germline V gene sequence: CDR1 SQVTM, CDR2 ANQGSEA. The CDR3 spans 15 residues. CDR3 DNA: TGCGGCGTTGAGGATGGGAGGGCCTCCTACAATGAGCAGTTCTTC. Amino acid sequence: CGVEDGRASYNEQFF.

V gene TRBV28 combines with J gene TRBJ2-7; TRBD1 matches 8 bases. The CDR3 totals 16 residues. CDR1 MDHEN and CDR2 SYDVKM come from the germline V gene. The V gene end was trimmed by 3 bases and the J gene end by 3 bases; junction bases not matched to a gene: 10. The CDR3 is CASSFARTGRDYEQYF. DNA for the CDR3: TGTGCCAGCAGTTTTGCCCGGACAGGGCGGGACTACGAGCAGTACTTC.